The clone carrying this T cell receptor beta chain was found a few times. Germline CDR1 reads SGHNT; CDR2 reads YYREEE (reference sequence). CDR3 length: 17 amino acids. The V and J ends lost 1 base and 1 base respectively, with 17 bases between them. In the PCR, 60 Vbeta and 13 Jbeta primers were used. The repertoire was sequenced with immunoSEQ multiplex PCR; TCRdb's copy has only in-frame clones and lacks some. The sample records more than 95,000 clones, roughly 72% being singletons. The record originates from a study of cytomegalovirus exposure and HLA in healthy donors. V usage is TRBV5-4 and J usage is TRBJ2-5; a weak D match, TRBD2 (7 bases). This TCR derives from a man aged 35-49 years in good health and CMV-seropositive. The sequenced sample consisted of PBMCs. DNA for the CDR3: TGTGCCAGCAGCTTGACTGGGGGGGCAGCGGTCCAAGAGACCCAGTACTTC. Its translation is CASSLTGGAAVQETQYF.